The 18 T cell receptor beta chains listed next were all sequenced from one sample in a study of blood T cell repertoires in COVID-19. This table comes from immunoSEQ multiplex PCR, and its TCRdb copy is limited to in-frame clones, with some not included. The sample contains about 270,000 clones, approximately 91% of which appear only once. Sequenced input: PBMCs or T cells enriched from blood (not recorded which). Receptors were obtained from a middle-aged woman with acute COVID-19.

This chain joins TRBV27 and TRBJ1-1; D call uncertain. The CDR3 is 14 amino acids. The V and J ends lost 0 bases and 0 bases respectively, with 5 bases between them. Germline V gene sequence: CDR1 MNHEY, CDR2 SMNVEV (reference sequence). CDR3 in DNA: TGTGCCAGCAGTTTATCACAGATGAACACTGAAGCTTTCTTT. Its protein product is CASSLSQMNTEAFF.

The chain employs TRBV7-9 and TRBJ2-1; 10 positions match TRBD2. Germline trimming cut 5 bases from V and 7 bases from J; bases unmatched to any gene: 11. Germline V lookup: CDR1 SEHNR, CDR2 FQNEAQ (reference sequence). The CDR3 length is 16 residues. CDR3 protein: CASSPSGSKGRNEQFF. CDR3 nucleotides: TGTGCCAGCAGCCCTAGCGGGAGCAAAGGTCGGAATGAGCAGTTCTTC.

The rearrangement links TRBV2 to TRBJ2-3, with 9 bases fitting TRBD2. After removal of 3 bases from V and 2 bases from J, the junction contained 6 bases not matched to a gene. This CDR3 is built from 16 residues. CDR1 and CDR2 (germline): SNHLY, FYNNEI. CDR3 DNA: TGTGCCAGCAGTGATCAGCGGGGGGCCAACACAGATACGCAGTATTTT. Its translation: CASSDQRGANTDTQYF.

The rearrangement links TRBV7-2 to TRBJ2-5, with 8 bases lining up with TRBD2. V lost 0 bases and J lost 4; bases outside the gene matches: 4. CDR3 length: 15 amino acids. Germline V gives CDR1 SGHTA, CDR2 FQGNSA. CDR3 nucleotides: TGTGCCAGCAGCTTAGCCGGGGGGGTAGTAGAGACCCAGTACTTC. Protein sequence: CASSLAGGVVETQYF.

The chain combines TRBV5-1 with TRBJ1-3; TRBD1 matches at 8 bases. This CDR3 is built from 15 residues. V lost 4 bases, J lost 7 bases, and 10 bases stayed unmatched. CDR1 is SGHRS, CDR2 YFSETQ, per germline. CDR3 amino acids: CASSGTGNLGNTIYF. The CDR3 bases are TGCGCCAGCAGCGGGACAGGAAACCTCGGGAACACCATATATTTT.

The chain links TRBV6-5 to TRBJ2-7; perhaps TRBD1 as D (6 bases). The germline V gene has CDR1 MNHEY and CDR2 SVGAGI. Trimming removed 6 bases from V and 0 bases from J, with 15 bases in between. CDR3 size: 15 residues. This chain's CDR3 is CASSRRGMSSYEQYF. Here the CDR3 DNA reads TGTGCCAGCAGCCGCAGGGGAATGAGCTCCTACGAGCAGTACTTC.

This sequence joins TRBV19 and TRBJ1-4; 9 bases align to TRBD1. The J segment lost 8 bases and the V segment lost 2 bases, leaving 9 bases of the junction unmatched. This CDR3 contains 16 residues. CDR1 LNHDA and CDR2 SQIVND come from the germline V gene (reference sequence). The CDR3 region is CASSIKLGQGSEKLFF. The CDR3 nucleotides read TGTGCCAGTAGTATAAAGTTGGGACAGGGTTCGGAAAAACTGTTTTTT.

The sample holds a few counts of this clone. This chain uses TRBV4-2 with TRBJ2-4; 12 bases agree with TRBD2. Germline loops: CDR1 LGHNA, CDR2 YNFKEQ. The CDR3 totals 16 residues. V lost 0 bases, J lost 9 bases, and 6 bases stayed unmatched. The CDR3 sequence: CASSQEASGGASIQYF. CDR3 nucleotide sequence: TGTGCCAGCAGCCAAGAGGCTAGCGGGGGGGCTTCCATTCAGTACTTC.

J is TRBJ2-7 and V is TRBV11-2; 16 nucleotides align to TRBD2. The junction had 6 bases not matched to a gene; V was cut back by 9 bases and J by 4 bases. The CDR3 covers 15 residues. Germline CDR1 and CDR2: SGHAT and FQNNGV. The CDR3 loop reads CASKGTSGGAYEQYF. The CDR3 DNA sequence: TGTGCCAGTAAAGGGACTAGCGGGGGGGCTTACGAGCAGTACTTC.

J is TRBJ2-1 and V is TRBV2; 9 bases align to TRBD1. This CDR3 has 15 amino acids. Germline CDR1 SNHLY, CDR2 FYNNEI. Unmatched junction bases numbered 6, after V lost 5 bases and J lost 4 bases. The CDR3, as DNA: TGTGCCAGCAGTCCCGGGACAGGGTTGTACAATGAGCAGTTCTTC. Translated: CASSPGTGLYNEQFF. Drawing the rest from reference TRBV2 and TRBJ2-1, the complete variable domain is EPEVTQTPSHQVTQMGQEVILRCVPISNHLYFYWYRQILGQKVEFLVSFYNNEISEKSEIFDDQFSVERPDGSNFTLKIRSTKLEDSAMYFCASSPGTGLYNEQFFGPGTRLTVL.

The V and J genes are TRBV28 and TRBJ1-5; 7 bases agree with TRBD1. CDR3 length: 12 amino acids. The germline CDR1 and CDR2 sequences are MDHEN and SYDVKM. The ends lost 7 bases at V and 7 bases at J; junction bases unmatched: 4. CDR3 sequence (DNA): TGTGCCAGCACAGGGGGTGGGCAGCCCCAGCATTTT. Amino acids: CASTGGGQPQHF.

The rearrangement joins TRBV5-1 to TRBJ2-1; possibly TRBD2 for D (5 bases). CDR1 and CDR2 (germline): SGHRS, YFSETQ. V dropped 8 bases and J dropped 5 bases, with 20 bases sitting between them. The CDR3 has 15 amino acids. The CDR3 loop reads CAREMSGTDHNEQFF. In nucleotides, the CDR3 is TGCGCCAGAGAGATGAGCGGTACTGACCACAATGAGCAGTTCTTC.

This chain uses TRBV19 with TRBJ1-5, with 8 bases aligning to TRBD1. CDR3 length: 15 amino acids. Germline V CDR1 and CDR2: LNHDA, SQIVND (reference sequence). Trimming removed 9 bases from V and 0 bases from J; junction bases left unmatched: 7. CDR3 residues: CASQTGAYSNQPQHF. DNA of the CDR3: TGTGCCAGCCAGACAGGGGCGTATAGCAATCAGCCCCAGCATTTT.

The CDR3 reads CASSLVGSGEYGYTF. As DNA, the CDR3 is TGTGCCAGCAGCTTAGTCGGGTCAGGGGAGTATGGCTACACCTTC. The V call is TRBV7-9, the J call TRBJ1-2; perhaps TRBD1 as D (6 bases). Germline-derived CDR1 and CDR2 are SEHNR and FQNEAQ (reference sequence). CDR3 length equals 15 residues. Trimming shortened V by 1 base and J by 5 bases, and 14 bases separated the two germline ends.

This rearrangement joins TRBV28 to TRBJ1-6; D ambiguous. V was clipped by 4 bases and J by 5 bases, with 3 bases between them. CDR3 length: 12 residues. Germline CDR1 reads MDHEN; CDR2 reads SYDVKM. DNA for the CDR3: TGTGCCAGCAGTTCAAATAATTCACCCCTCCACTTT. It specifies CASSSNNSPLHF. The full variable domain, in which reference TRBV28 and TRBJ1-6 provide the parts outside the CDR3, is DVKVTQSSRYLVKRTGEKVFLECVQDMDHENMFWYRQDPGLGLRLIYFSYDVKMKEKGDIPEGYSVSREKKERFSLILESASTNQTSMYLCASSSNNSPLHFGNGTRLTVT.

The chain combines TRBV6-5 with TRBJ1-2; D call uncertain. The germline V gene has CDR1 MNHEY and CDR2 SVGAGI. The CDR3 has 12 amino acids. V was pared by 10 bases and J by 0 bases, with 9 bases between. CDR3: CATTRANYGYTF. The CDR3 DNA follows: TGTGCCACCACGAGGGCTAACTATGGCTACACCTTC.

The V gene is TRBV3-1 (or the pseudogene TRBV3-2), the J gene TRBJ1-2; no reliable D call. The CDR3 sequence is 14 residues long. Germline V lookup: CDR1 LGHDT, CDR2 YNNKEL (reference sequence). The V end lost 4 bases, the J end lost 5 bases, and 14 bases lay between the germline ends. The CDR3 protein is CASSPDYQMYGYTF. CDR3 nucleotides: TGTGCCAGCAGCCCGGACTACCAGATGTATGGCTACACCTTC.

V is TRBV7-6 and J is TRBJ2-3; 9 nucleotides match TRBD2. CDR3 size: 16 residues. Germline assignment: CDR1 SGHVS and CDR2 FNYEAQ. The ends lost 6 bases at V and 3 bases at J; junction bases unmatched: 10. CDR3 residues: CASSHRTSVRTDTQYF. For the CDR3, the DNA is TGTGCCAGCAGTCACCGGACTAGCGTACGTACAGATACGCAGTATTTT.